A selection of T cell receptor beta chains follows, all from one sample in a study of OX40 agonist ivuxolimab in advanced cancers. Assay used: immunoSEQ multiplex PCR; TCRdb lists only in-frame clones, some missing. The repertoire has approximately 60,000 clones, 92% of them found once; the top ten carry 0.62%. Source: CD4+ or CD8+ T cells sorted from blood, taken in a trial of the OX40 agonist ivuxolimab. The receptors shown here come from an adult with an advanced solid tumor such as melanoma, head and neck, liver or kidney cancer. Each CDR3 is given with its conserved first and last residue. D genes are given only for firm matches.

>TRBV30|TRBD1|TRBJ1-5
CAWADRVGQPQHF
>TRBV2|.|TRBJ2-2
CASSGDKGNTGELFF
>TRBV6-5|.|TRBJ2-2
CASSFFGPDTGELFF
>TRBV19|TRBD1|TRBJ2-1
CASRKSGTGEYNEQFF
>TRBV6-1|.|TRBJ1-5
CASKEVSNQPQHF
>TRBV5-4|.|TRBJ1-4
CASSFTGGNEKLFF
>TRBV21-1|.|TRBJ2-3
CASSKRSSGPYTDTQYF
>TRBV9|.|TRBJ1-1
CASSVQGRTEAFF
>TRBV5-1|.|TRBJ1-2
CASSLGVHDGYTF
>TRBV5-8|TRBD1|TRBJ2-7
CASSPRTGSSYEQYF
>TRBV18|.|TRBJ1-4
CASSPPGAGRANEKLFF
>TRBV11-2|.|TRBJ2-7
CASSLSDGDYEQYF
>TRBV11-2|.|TRBJ2-5
CASSLDSQETQYF
>TRBV5-4|.|TRBJ1-2
CASSLNRLDGYTF
>TRBV6-5|.|TRBJ1-5
CASSPGHNQPQHF
>TRBV11-3|.|TRBJ1-6
CASRLPGESPLHF
>TRBV27|.|TRBJ2-3
CASSLTETGNTQYF
>TRBV2|TRBD1|TRBJ2-5
CASRQGAGETQYF
>TRBV11-2|TRBD1|TRBJ1-1
CASSPNRGLEAFF
>TRBV7-5|.|TRBJ1-3
CASSPVGGNTIYF
>TRBV4-2|.|TRBJ2-7
CASSQVGGSAYEQYF
>TRBV7-9|.|TRBJ1-1
CASSPRQTQWTAPLEAFF
>TRBV18|.|TRBJ1-5
CASSPPGLYSNQPQHF
>TRBV6-6|.|TRBJ2-4
CATRQFENIQYF
>TRBV2|.|TRBJ2-1
CASSDGTRGNEQFF
>TRBV11-2|TRBD2|TRBJ2-1
CASRSGTSVFEQFF
>TRBV18|.|TRBJ1-3
CASSTTEGNTIYF
>TRBV5-1|TRBD1|TRBJ2-1
CASSVQGSYNEQFF
>TRBV5-1|TRBD1|TRBJ2-2
CASSGTGLGTGELFF
>TRBV19|TRBD1|TRBJ1-2
CASSVDRGYGYTF
>TRBV11-2|.|TRBJ1-1
CASSSRGGVDTEAFF
>TRBV7-3|.|TRBJ1-2
CAGSLIPGGLYTF
>TRBV5-1|.|TRBJ1-4
CASSLEANEKLFF
>TRBV11-3|TRBD1|TRBJ2-7
CASSYRDSSYEQYF
>TRBV5-4|.|TRBJ1-4
CASRPGPFDNEKLFF
>TRBV9|TRBD1|TRBJ1-2
CASSPSLTGKDGGYTF
>TRBV18|TRBD1|TRBJ1-1
CASSPPTGSKAFF
>TRBV5-1|TRBD2|TRBJ2-2
CASSLKLAGNTGELFF
>TRBV10-2|TRBD1|TRBJ2-6
CASSRDRAGANVLTF
>TRBV5-1|.|TRBJ2-1
CASSQYNLRRSKRDNEQFF
>TRBV10-3|.|TRBJ2-2
CAISESYGELFF
>TRBV7-9|.|TRBJ1-5
CASSSTANQPQHF
>TRBV11-3|.|TRBJ2-1
CASSLERFEGWRFF
>TRBV9|.|TRBJ1-2
CASSGAGVGPYGYTF
>TRBV10-3|TRBD2|TRBJ2-3
CAISSTSGVQDTQYF
>TRBV6-5|.|TRBJ2-2
CASSRSGEGTGELFF
>TRBV7-9|TRBD2|TRBJ2-1
CASSPLTGGNEQFF
>TRBV6-1|TRBD2|TRBJ2-3
CASSTGTKGDTQYF
>TRBV30|TRBD2|TRBJ2-7
CAWSRGASYEQYF
>TRBV7-7|.|TRBJ2-5
CASSPPDSLQETQYF